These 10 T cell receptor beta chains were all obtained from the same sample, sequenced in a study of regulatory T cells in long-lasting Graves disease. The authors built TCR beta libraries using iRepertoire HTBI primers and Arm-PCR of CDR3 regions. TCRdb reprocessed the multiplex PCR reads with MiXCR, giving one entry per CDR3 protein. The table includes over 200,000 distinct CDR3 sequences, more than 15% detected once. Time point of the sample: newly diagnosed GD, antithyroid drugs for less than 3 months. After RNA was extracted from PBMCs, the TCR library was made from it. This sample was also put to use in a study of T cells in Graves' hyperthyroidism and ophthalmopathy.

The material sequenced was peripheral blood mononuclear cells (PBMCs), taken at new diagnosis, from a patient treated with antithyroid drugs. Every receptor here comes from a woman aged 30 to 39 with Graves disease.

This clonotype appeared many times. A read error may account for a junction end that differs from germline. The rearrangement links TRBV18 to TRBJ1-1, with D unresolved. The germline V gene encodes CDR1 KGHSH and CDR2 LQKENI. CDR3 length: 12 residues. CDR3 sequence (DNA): TGTGCCAGCTCCCCACGCCGGACTGAAGCTTTCTTT. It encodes CASSPRRTEAFF.

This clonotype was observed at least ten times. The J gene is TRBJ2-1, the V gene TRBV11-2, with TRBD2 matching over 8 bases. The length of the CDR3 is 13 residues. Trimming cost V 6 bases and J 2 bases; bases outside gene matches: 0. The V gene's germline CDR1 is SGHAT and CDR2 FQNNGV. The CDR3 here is CASRGLAYNEQFF. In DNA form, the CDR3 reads TGTGCCAGCAGGGGACTAGCCTACAATGAGCAGTTCTTC.

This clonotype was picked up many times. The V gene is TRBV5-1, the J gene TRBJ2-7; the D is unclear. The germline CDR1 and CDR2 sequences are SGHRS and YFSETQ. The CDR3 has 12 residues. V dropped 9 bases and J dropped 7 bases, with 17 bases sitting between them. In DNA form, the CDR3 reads TGCGCCACCAGTGAGAGTCAAGGAGAGCAGTACTTC. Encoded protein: CATSESQGEQYF.

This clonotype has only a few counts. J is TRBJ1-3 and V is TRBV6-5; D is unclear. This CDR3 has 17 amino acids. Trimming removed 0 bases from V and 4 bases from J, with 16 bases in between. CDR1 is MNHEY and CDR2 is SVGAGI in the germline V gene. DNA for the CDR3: TGTGCCAGCAGTTACTCGACACCTCAATACTCGGGAAACACCATATATTTT. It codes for CASSYSTPQYSGNTIYF.

CDR3: CASSLVLGGVTDTQYF. The CDR3 DNA sequence: TGTGCCAGCAGCTTAGTATTGGGGGGGGTCACAGATACGCAGTATTTT. This sequence joins TRBV11-2 and TRBJ2-3, with 7 nucleotides matching TRBD2. The ends lost 1 base at V and 2 bases at J; junction bases unmatched: 6. The CDR3 extends over 16 amino acids. Germline CDR1 and CDR2: SGHAT and FQNNGV.

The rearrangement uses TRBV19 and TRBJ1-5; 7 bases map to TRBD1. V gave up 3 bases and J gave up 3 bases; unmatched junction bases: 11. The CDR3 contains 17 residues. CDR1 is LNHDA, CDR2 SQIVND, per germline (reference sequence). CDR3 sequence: CASSIRGGGMSNQPQHF. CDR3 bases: TGTGCCAGTAGTATCCGAGGGGGCGGAATGTCCAATCAGCCCCAGCATTTT.

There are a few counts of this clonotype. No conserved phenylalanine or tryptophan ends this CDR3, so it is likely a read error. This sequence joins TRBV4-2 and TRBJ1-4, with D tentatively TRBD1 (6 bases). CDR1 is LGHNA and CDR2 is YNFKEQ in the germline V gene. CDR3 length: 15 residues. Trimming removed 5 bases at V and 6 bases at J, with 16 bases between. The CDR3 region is CASSYVGGRDEKLFI. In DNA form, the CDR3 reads TGTGCCAGCAGCTACGTCGGGGGGCGCGATGAAAAACTGTTTATT.

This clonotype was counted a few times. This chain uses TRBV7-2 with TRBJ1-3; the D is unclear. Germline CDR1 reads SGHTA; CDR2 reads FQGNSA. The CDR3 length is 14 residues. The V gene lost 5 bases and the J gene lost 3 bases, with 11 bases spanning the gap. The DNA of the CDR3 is TGTGCCAGCAGCGGGTCAGGTTTTGGAAACACCATATATTTT. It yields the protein CASSGSGFGNTIYF.

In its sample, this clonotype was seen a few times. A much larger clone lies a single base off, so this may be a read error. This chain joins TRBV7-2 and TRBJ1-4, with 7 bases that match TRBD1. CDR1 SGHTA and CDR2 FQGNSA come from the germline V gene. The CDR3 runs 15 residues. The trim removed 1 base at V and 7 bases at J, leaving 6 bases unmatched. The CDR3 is CASSLEGAGSEKLFF. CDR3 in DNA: TGTGCCAGCAGCTTAGAGGGGGCAGGGAGTGAAAAACTGTTTTTT. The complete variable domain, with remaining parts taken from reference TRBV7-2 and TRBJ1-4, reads GAGVSQSPSNKVTEKGKDVELRCDPISGHTALYWYRQSLGQGLEFLIYFQGNSAPDKSGLPSDRFSAERTGGSVSTLTIQRTQQEDSAVYLCASSLEGAGSEKLFFGSGTQLSVL.

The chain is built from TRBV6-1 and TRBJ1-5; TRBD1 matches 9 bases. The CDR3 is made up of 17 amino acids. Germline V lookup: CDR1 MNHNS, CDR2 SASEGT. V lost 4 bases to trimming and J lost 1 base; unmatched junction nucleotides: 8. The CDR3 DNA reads TGTGCCAGCAGTGCTGGGACAGGGTATGTGAGCAATCAGCCCCAGCATTTT. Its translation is CASSAGTGYVSNQPQHF.